One and the same sample provided the 16 T cell receptor beta chains below, sequenced in a study of T cell repertoires in aging, cancer and after chemotherapy. Rearranged V-D-J TRB sequences were amplified with a mixed TRB-A/B primer pool. In TCRdb, the multiplex PCR reads were re-called with MiXCR into one record per CDR3 protein. The data contain approximately 13,000 distinct CDR3 sequences, over 25% of them seen just once; the ten biggest clones take up 2.6%. The template was genomic DNA from peripheral blood, not RNA. Input material: blood. All receptors derive from a human donor in good health.

The gene calls are TRBV20-1 and TRBJ2-1, with TRBD2 identical over 9 bases. The germline V gene has CDR1 DFQATT and CDR2 SNEGSKA (reference sequence). The CDR3 runs to 13 residues. CDR3 loop: CSPAGGENNEQFF. In DNA, the CDR3 is TGCAGCCCCGCGGGGGGGGAGAACAATGAGCAGTTCTTC.

This clonotype occurred a few times. The V call is TRBV11-1, the J call TRBJ2-1; 14 positions agree with TRBD2. The germline gives CDR1 SGHAT, CDR2 FQDESV (reference sequence). J gave up 7 bases and V 4 bases, and 15 bases lay outside the gene matches. This CDR3 has 19 residues. CDR3 in amino acids: CASSSQLTGLAGEHNEQFF. CDR3 sequence (DNA): TGTGCCAGCAGCTCCCAACTGACGGGACTAGCGGGGGAGCATAATGAGCAGTTCTTC.

A few counts support this clonotype. The V call is TRBV18, the J call TRBJ2-7; TRBD2 matches at 7 bases. V trimming: 3 bases; J trimming: 8 bases; junction bases outside the gene matches: 16. The germline V gene has CDR1 KGHSH and CDR2 LQKENI. The CDR3 runs to 16 residues. The CDR3 bases are TGTGCCAGCTCACCGCAGACTGCGACTAGCAGAGCGAAGCAGTACGTC. Translating gives CASSPQTATSRAKQYV.

This clonotype was seen only a few times. This sequence joins TRBV15 and TRBJ1-1, with unresolved D. Germline-derived CDR1 and CDR2 are LNHNV and YYDKDF (reference sequence). The length of the CDR3 is 15 residues. With 1 base removed from V and 1 base from J, the gap between germline ends came to 10 bases. CDR3 sequence (DNA): TGTGCCACCAGCAGAGTAGGGTATGGGAACACTGAAGCTTTCTTT. Translation gives CATSRVGYGNTEAFF.

This clonotype ranks as medium-sized. This chain connects TRBV29-1 to TRBJ1-5; TRBD1 is a possible D gene (5 bases). Per germline, CDR1 SQVTM and CDR2 ANQGSEA. The CDR3 is 12 amino acids. Trimming took 5 bases from V and 7 from J, leaving 12 bases between them. The CDR3 loop reads CSVRWGSQPQHF. The DNA of the CDR3 is TGCAGCGTTCGATGGGGGTCCCAGCCCCAGCATTTT.

This clonotype was counted between two and nine times. The chain recombines TRBV5-4 with TRBJ2-1; TRBD1 agrees at 10 bases. This CDR3 is 15 amino acids long. J lost 2 bases, V lost 4 bases, and 3 bases had no gene match. Looked up from germline, CDR1 is SGHNT and CDR2 is YYREEE (reference sequence). This CDR3 reads CASSTTGGAYNEQFF. In DNA form, the CDR3 reads TGTGCCAGCAGCACGACAGGGGGCGCCTACAATGAGCAGTTCTTC.

This clonotype was counted a few times. The genes are TRBV27 and TRBJ2-6, with 9 nucleotides matching TRBD1. CDR1 is MNHEY and CDR2 is SMNVEV in the germline V gene (reference sequence). J was trimmed by 2 bases and V by 6 bases; bases with no gene match: 2. The CDR3 has 15 residues. In DNA, the CDR3 is TGTGCCAGCAGCGGACAGGGGACTGGGGCCAACGTCCTGACTTTC. Translating it yields CASSGQGTGANVLTF.

This clonotype was counted a single time. This chain connects TRBV12-3 or TRBV12-4 to TRBJ1-6, with D perhaps TRBD1 (6 bases). This CDR3 is 13 amino acids long. V lost 5 bases and J 8 bases, leaving 10 bases between the germline ends. This CDR3 is CASSASGDSPLHF. The CDR3 nucleotides read TGTGCCAGCAGTGCGTCAGGGGATTCACCCCTCCACTTT.

This chain joins TRBV23-1 and TRBJ1-1, with D possibly TRBD1 on 6 matching bases. TRBV23-1 is designated an ORF whose function remains uncertain. The CDR3 covers 12 residues. Trimming removed 7 bases at V and 6 bases at J, with 12 bases between. In DNA form, the CDR3 reads TGCGCCAGCACGAACCGGGGGCCTGAAGCTTTCTTT. Translating it yields CASTNRGPEAFF.

This chain joins TRBV27 and TRBJ1-1; D may be TRBD1 (5 bases). The CDR3 loop spans 15 amino acids. The V end was cut by 1 base, the J end by 4 bases, with 13 bases between. Germline V lookup: CDR1 MNHEY, CDR2 SMNVEV (reference sequence). CDR3 sequence: CASSLLGGTLTEAFF. CDR3 nucleotides: TGTGCCAGCAGTTTATTGGGGGGAACCCTCACTGAAGCTTTCTTT.

This clonotype was recorded a few times. This chain joins TRBV28 and TRBJ2-1; D possibly corresponds to TRBD1 (8 bases). Germline lookup yields CDR1 MDHEN and CDR2 SYDVKM. The CDR3 is made up of 14 amino acids. V gave up 6 bases and J gave up 2 bases, with 11 bases separating them. CDR3 amino acids: CASRTGGAYNEQFF. The DNA of the CDR3 is TGTGCCAGCAGAACAGGGGGGGCCTACAATGAGCAGTTCTTC.

On this clonotype: Sequence at one end of the junction differs from germline and may be a read error. The chain carries TRBV6-2 or TRBV6-3 and TRBJ1-4, with D perhaps TRBD1 (5 bases). The CDR3 sequence is 13 residues long. Germline V gene lookup returns CDR1 MNHEY and CDR2 SVGEGT. The DNA for the CDR3 is TGTGCCAGCAGTTACGCCAGGGTTGAAAAACCGTTTTTT. Translating it yields CASSYARVEKPFF.

Points on this clonotype: The junction departs from germline at one end; a sequencing error may be responsible. The chain recombines TRBV28 with TRBJ2-1; TRBD1 or TRBD2 may be the D gene (5 bases each). CDR1 is MDHEN and CDR2 is SYDVKM in the germline V gene. The CDR3 contains 14 residues. The CDR3 DNA reads TGTGCCAGCAGTTTACCCGGGGCCTACAATGAGCAGTTATTC. Protein sequence: CASSLPGAYNEQLF.

The chain carries TRBV19 and TRBJ2-7; 10 bases agree with TRBD2. Per germline, CDR1 LNHDA and CDR2 SQIVND (reference sequence). This CDR3 region has 17 residues. Trimming cost V 0 bases and J 3 bases; bases outside gene matches: 8. CDR3 nucleotides: TGTGCCAGTAGTATAGACCAGGGGACTAGCGTCGTCTACGAGCAGTACTTC. It yields the protein CASSIDQGTSVVYEQYF.

The chain links TRBV12-3 or TRBV12-4 to TRBJ1-3; TRBD1 might be the D (5 bases). CDR3 size: 14 residues. The V end lost 6 bases, the J end lost 0 bases, and 9 bases lay between the germline ends. The CDR3 protein is CASRATDSGNTIYF. The CDR3 nucleotides read TGTGCCAGCAGAGCGACAGACTCTGGAAACACCATATATTTT.

J is TRBJ1-4 and V is TRBV6-6; no clear D. Trimming removed 5 bases from V and 5 bases from J, with 12 bases in between. The CDR3 sequence is 14 residues long. CDR1 MNHNY and CDR2 SVGAGI come from the germline V gene (reference sequence). The CDR3 DNA reads as TGTGCCAGCAGTATCAGGCCGATCAATGAAAAACTGTTTTTT. Protein product: CASSIRPINEKLFF.